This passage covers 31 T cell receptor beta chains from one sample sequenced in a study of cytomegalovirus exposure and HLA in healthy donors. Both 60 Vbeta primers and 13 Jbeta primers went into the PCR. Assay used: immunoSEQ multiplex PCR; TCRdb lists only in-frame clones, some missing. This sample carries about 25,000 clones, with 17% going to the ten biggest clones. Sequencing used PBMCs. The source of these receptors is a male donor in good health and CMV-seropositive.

The CDR3 region is CASSLVSTGNIQYF. The CDR3 bases are TGTGCCAGCAGCTTAGTATCTACGGGAAACATTCAGTACTTC. The V call is TRBV7-9, the J call TRBJ2-4; D not resolved. The CDR3 sequence is 14 residues long. V was clipped by 1 base and J by 6 bases, with 10 bases between them. Germline V gene lookup returns CDR1 SEHNR and CDR2 FQNEAQ (reference sequence).

The CDR3 spells CASSRQGKSYEQYF. As DNA, the CDR3 is TGTGCCAGCAGCCGACAGGGGAAAAGCTACGAGCAGTACTTC. The rearrangement uses TRBV6-5 and TRBJ2-7, with TRBD1 matching over 8 bases. J lost 3 bases, V lost 6 bases, and 7 bases had no gene match. Germline-derived CDR1 and CDR2 are MNHEY and SVGAGI. CDR3 length: 14 amino acids.

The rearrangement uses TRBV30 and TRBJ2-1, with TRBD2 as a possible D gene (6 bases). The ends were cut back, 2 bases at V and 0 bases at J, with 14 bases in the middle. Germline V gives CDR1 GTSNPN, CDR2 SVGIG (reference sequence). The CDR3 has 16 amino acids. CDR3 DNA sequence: TGTGCCTGGAGTACCCAGGGACTTTCCTCCTACAATGAGCAGTTCTTC. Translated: CAWSTQGLSSYNEQFF. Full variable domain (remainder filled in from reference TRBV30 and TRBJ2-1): SQTIHQWPATLVQPVGSPLSLECTVEGTSNPNLYWYRQAAGRGLQLLFYSVGIGQISSEVPQNLSASRPQDRQFILSSKKLLLSDSGFYLCAWSTQGLSSYNEQFFGPGTRLTVL.

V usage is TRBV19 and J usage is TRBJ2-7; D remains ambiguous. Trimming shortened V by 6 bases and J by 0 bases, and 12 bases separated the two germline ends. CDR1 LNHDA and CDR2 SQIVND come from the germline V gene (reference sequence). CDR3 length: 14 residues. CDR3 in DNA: TGTGCCAGTAGCCCAAACCCGAGCTCCTACGAGCAGTACTTC. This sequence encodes CASSPNPSSYEQYF. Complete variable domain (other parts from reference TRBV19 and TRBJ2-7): DGGITQSPKYLFRKEGQNVTLSCEQNLNHDAMYWYRQDPGQGLRLIYYSQIVNDFQKGDIAEGYSVSREKKESFPLTVTSAQKNPTAFYLCASSPNPSSYEQYFGPGTRLTVT.

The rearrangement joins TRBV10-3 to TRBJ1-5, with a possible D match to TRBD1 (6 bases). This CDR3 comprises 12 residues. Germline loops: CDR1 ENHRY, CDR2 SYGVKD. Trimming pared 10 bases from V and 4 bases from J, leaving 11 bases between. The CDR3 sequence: CATGQRNQPQHF. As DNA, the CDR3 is TGTGCCACCGGACAGCGTAATCAGCCCCAGCATTTT.

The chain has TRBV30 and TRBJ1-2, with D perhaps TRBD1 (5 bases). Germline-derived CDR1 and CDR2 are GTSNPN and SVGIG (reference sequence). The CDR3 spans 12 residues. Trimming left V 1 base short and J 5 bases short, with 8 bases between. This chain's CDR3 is CAWSGGSYGYTF. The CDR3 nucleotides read TGTGCCTGGAGTGGGGGCAGTTATGGCTACACCTTC.

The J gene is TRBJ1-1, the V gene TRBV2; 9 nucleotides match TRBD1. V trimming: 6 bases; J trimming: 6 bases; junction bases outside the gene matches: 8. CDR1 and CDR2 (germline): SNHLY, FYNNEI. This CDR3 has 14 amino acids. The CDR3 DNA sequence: TGTGCCAGCAGGGAAACAGGGGGCAGGGCTGAAGCTTTCTTT. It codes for CASRETGGRAEAFF.

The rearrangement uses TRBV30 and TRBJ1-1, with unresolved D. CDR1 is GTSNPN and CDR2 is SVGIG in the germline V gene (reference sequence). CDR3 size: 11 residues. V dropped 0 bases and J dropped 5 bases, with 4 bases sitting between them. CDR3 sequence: CAWSVQTEAFF. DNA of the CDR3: TGTGCCTGGAGTGTACAGACTGAAGCTTTCTTT.

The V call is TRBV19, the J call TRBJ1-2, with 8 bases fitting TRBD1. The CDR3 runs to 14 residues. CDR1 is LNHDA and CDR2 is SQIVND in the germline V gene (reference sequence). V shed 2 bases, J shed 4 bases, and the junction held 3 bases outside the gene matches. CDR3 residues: CASSINTGGYGYTF. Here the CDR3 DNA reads TGTGCCAGTAGTATAAATACAGGGGGCTATGGCTACACCTTC. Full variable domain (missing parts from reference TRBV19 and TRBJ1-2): DGGITQSPKYLFRKEGQNVTLSCEQNLNHDAMYWYRQDPGQGLRLIYYSQIVNDFQKGDIAEGYSVSREKKESFPLTVTSAQKNPTAFYLCASSINTGGYGYTFGSGTRLTVV.

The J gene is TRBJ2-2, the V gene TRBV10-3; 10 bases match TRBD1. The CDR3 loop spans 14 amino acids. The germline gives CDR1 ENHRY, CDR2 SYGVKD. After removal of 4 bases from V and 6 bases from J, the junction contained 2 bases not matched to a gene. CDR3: CAISGGTGAGELFF. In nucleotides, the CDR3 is TGTGCCATCAGTGGCGGGACAGGGGCCGGGGAGCTGTTTTTT.

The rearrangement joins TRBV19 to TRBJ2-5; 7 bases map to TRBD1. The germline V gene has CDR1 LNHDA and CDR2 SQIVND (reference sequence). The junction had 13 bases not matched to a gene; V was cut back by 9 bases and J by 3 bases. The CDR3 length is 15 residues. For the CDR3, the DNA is TGTGCCAGCCTTGACTCCTCGACAGGGAAAGAGACCCAGTACTTC. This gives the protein CASLDSSTGKETQYF. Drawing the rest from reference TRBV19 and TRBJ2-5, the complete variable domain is DGGITQSPKYLFRKEGQNVTLSCEQNLNHDAMYWYRQDPGQGLRLIYYSQIVNDFQKGDIAEGYSVSREKKESFPLTVTSAQKNPTAFYLCASLDSSTGKETQYFGPGTRLLVL.

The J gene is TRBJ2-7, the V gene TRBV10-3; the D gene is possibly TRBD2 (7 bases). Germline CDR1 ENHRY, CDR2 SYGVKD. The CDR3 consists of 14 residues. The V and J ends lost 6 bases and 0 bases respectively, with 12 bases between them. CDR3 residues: CAIRGGGNSYEQYF. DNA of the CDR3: TGTGCCATCAGAGGGGGAGGGAACTCCTACGAGCAGTACTTC.

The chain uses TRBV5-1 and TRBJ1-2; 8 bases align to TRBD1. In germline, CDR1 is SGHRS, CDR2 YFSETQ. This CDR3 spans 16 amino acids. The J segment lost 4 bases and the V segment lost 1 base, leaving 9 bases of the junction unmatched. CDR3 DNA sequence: TGCGCCAGCAGCTTGAGGTGGGCAGGGGGCAGCTATGGCTACACCTTC. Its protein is CASSLRWAGGSYGYTF.

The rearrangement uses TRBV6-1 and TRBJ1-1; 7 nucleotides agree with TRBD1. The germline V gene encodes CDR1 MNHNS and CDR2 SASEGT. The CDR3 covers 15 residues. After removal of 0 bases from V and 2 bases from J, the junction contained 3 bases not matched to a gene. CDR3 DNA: TGTGCCAGCAGTGAAGCAACAGGGGCCAACACTGAAGCTTTCTTT. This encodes CASSEATGANTEAFF.

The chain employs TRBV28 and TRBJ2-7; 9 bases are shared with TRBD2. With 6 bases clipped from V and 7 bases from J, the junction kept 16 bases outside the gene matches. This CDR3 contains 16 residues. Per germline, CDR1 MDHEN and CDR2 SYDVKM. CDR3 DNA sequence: TGTGCCAGCAGCCCCCCCTGGGGGGCGGGAGGGGGGGAGCAGTACTTC. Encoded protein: CASSPPWGAGGGEQYF.

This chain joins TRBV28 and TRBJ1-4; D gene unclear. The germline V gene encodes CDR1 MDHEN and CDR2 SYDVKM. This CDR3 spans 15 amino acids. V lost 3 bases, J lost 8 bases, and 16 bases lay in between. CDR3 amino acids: CASSLVEGGREKLFF. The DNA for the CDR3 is TGTGCCAGCAGTTTGGTGGAGGGAGGAAGGGAAAAACTGTTTTTT.

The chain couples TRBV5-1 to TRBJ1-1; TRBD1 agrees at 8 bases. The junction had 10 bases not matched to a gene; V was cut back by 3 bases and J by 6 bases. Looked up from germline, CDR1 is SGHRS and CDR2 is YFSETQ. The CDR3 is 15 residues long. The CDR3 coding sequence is TGCGCCAGCAGCTCCGGACAGGGCGTTACCGCTGAAGCTTTCTTT. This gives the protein CASSSGQGVTAEAFF.

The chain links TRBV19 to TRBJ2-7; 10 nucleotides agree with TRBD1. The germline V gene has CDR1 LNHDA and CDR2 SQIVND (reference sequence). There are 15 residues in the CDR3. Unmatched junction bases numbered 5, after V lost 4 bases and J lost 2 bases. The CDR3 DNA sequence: TGTGCCAGTAGTACCGGGACAGGGGCAGCCTACGAGCAGTACTTC. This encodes CASSTGTGAAYEQYF.

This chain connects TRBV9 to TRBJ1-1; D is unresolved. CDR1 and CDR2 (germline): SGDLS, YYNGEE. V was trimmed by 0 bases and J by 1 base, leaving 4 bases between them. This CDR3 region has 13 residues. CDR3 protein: CASSVAGNTEAFF. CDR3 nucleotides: TGTGCCAGCAGCGTAGCAGGGAACACTGAAGCTTTCTTT.

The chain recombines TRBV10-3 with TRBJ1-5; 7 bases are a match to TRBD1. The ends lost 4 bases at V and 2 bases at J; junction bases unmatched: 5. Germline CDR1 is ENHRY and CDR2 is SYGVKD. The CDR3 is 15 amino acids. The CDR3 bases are TGTGCCATCAGTGTCGGGACAGTGGGCAATCAGCCCCAGCATTTT. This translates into CAISVGTVGNQPQHF.

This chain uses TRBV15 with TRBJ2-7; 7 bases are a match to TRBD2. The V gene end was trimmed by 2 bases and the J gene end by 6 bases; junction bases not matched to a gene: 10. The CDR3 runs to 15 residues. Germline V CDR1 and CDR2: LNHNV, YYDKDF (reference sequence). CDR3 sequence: CATSRPSGTKAEQYF. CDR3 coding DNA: TGTGCCACCAGCAGACCAAGCGGGACCAAGGCCGAGCAGTACTTC.

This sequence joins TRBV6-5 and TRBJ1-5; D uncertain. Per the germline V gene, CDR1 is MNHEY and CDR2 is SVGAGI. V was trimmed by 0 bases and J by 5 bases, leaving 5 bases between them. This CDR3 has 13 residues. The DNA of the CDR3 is TGTGCCAGCAGTTACTCGGGCGATCAGCCCCAGCATTTT. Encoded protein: CASSYSGDQPQHF.

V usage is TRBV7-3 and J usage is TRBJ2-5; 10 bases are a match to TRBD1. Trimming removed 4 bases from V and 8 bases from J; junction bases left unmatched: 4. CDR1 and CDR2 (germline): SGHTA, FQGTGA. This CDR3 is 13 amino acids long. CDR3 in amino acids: CASSSRQGATQYF. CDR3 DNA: TGTGCCAGCAGCTCCCGACAGGGGGCCACCCAGTACTTC. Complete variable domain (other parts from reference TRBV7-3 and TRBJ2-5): GAGVSQTPSNKVTEKGKYVELRCDPISGHTALYWYRQSLGQGPEFLIYFQGTGAADDSGLPNDRFFAVRPEGSVSTLKIQRTERGDSAVYLCASSSRQGATQYFGPGTRLLVL.

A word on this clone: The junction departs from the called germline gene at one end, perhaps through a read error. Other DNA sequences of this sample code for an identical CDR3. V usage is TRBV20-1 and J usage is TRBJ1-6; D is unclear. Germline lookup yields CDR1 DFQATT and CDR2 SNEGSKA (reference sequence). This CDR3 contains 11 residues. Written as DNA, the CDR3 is TGCAGTGCTAGAGCGGGAGTAGCCCTACACTTT. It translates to CSARAGVALHF.

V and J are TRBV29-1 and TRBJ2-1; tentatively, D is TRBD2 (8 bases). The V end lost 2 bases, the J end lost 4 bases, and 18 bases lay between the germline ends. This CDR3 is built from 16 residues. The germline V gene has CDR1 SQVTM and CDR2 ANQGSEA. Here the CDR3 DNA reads TGCAGCGTTGAAAGTTCGGTAGCGGGACAGTACAATGAGCAGTTCTTC. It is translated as CSVESSVAGQYNEQFF.

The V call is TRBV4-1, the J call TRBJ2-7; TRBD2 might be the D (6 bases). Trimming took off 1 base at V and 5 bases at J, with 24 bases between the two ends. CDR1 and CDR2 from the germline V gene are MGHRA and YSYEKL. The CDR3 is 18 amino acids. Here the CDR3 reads CASSQATPLAGLVHEQYF. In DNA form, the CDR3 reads TGCGCCAGCAGCCAAGCAACCCCTCTTGCGGGGCTAGTCCACGAGCAGTACTTC.

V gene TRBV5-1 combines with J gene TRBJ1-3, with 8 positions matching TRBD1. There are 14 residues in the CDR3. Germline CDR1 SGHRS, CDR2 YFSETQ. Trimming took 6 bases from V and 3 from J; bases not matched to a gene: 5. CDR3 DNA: TGCGCCAGCACCCAGGGGGCTAATGGAAACACCATATATTTT. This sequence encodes CASTQGANGNTIYF.

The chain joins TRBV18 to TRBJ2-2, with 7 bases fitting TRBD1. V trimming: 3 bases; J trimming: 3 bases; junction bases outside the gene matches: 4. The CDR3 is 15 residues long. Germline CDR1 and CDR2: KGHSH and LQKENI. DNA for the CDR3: TGTGCCAGCTCACCCTTTGACAGGGACACCGGGGAGCTGTTTTTT. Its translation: CASSPFDRDTGELFF.

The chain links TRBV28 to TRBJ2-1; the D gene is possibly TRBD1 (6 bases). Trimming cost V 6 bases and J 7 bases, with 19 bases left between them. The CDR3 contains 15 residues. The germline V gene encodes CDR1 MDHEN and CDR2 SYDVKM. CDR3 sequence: CASSLTGSFANEQFF. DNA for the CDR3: TGTGCCAGCAGCCTTACAGGGAGTTTTGCGAATGAGCAGTTCTTC. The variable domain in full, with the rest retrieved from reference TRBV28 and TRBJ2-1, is DVKVTQSSRYLVKRTGEKVFLECVQDMDHENMFWYRQDPGLGLRLIYFSYDVKMKEKGDIPEGYSVSREKKERFSLILESASTNQTSMYLCASSLTGSFANEQFFGPGTRLTVL.

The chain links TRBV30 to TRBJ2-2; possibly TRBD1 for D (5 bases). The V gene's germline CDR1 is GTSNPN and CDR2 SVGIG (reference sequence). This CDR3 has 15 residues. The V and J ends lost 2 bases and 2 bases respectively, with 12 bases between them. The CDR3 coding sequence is TGTGCCTGGAGTTGGGGCAGGGTCAACACCGGGGAGCTGTTTTTT. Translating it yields CAWSWGRVNTGELFF.

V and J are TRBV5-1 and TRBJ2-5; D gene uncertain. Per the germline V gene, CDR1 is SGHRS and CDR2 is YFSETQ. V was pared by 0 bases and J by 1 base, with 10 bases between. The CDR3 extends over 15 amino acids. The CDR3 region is CASSLGADFQETQYF. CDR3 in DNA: TGCGCCAGCAGCTTGGGGGCTGATTTCCAAGAGACCCAGTACTTC.